This TCR beta chain was retrieved from a study of control samples from healthy donors and cancer patients (dated by TCRdb to the early 2020s). This clone was observed a handful of times. Its antigen is currently not known. The record has no base qualities; no much larger clone is one base away. V is reduced by 7 bases and J by 4 bases, leaving a spacing of 10 bases between them. CDR1 and CDR2 are drawn from the germline V gene: MDHEN, SYDVKM. The CDR3 holds 12 amino acids from the cysteine to the phenylalanine. The entry retains the CDR3 DNA only, 36 bases that are in frame from base 1. Library generation was performed with the immunoSEQ multiplex PCR assay. This is the immuneACCESS table as TCRdb keeps it, with only in-frame sequences that have V and J called. A part of the clones is gone; compared with another copy, unresolved V genes explain less than half, and the rest is unexplained. The sample profile shows tens of thousands of clones; under 90% of them were found once. The ten largest make up over 9.5% of the sample.

Here the chain combines TRBV28 and TRBJ1-2; the D gene cannot be resolved reliably. Specimen: blood. This receptor was taken from a man aged 65 to 79 in good health. The CDR3 here reads CASIDLVYGYTF. The nucleotide sequence is given as TGTGCCAGCATAGACCTCGTCTATGGCTACACCTTC.